This TCR beta chain was retrieved from a study of blood T cell repertoires in COVID-19 (dated by TCRdb to 2018 to 2020). As for the study more broadly: Samples covering the acute and convalescent phases of COVID-19 were provided by collaborators in the United States, Italy and Spain. Deeply sampled blood TCRbeta repertoires from subjects exposed to, actively infected with, or recovered from COVID-19 were included in the dataset. The prospective study material was composed of cDNA or gDNA derived from T cells, B-cell-depleted T cells, or PBMCs. Where available, HLA class I and class II types were obtained from metadata supplied by the sample provider rather than from assay-based typing. The repertoires were released in a freely available public database intended as a resource for research on the immune response to SARS-CoV-2. Sample metadata almost always included a de-identified subject ID, COVID-19 status, age in years and sex. Samples were obtained from the ongoing ImmuneRACE study (first 160 participants) and from over a thousand subjects provided by 6 global collaborators.

Whole blood was collected in K2EDTA tubes by collaborating institutions according to the institutions' own protocols. Collaborator samples were shipped for TCRbeta analysis as frozen whole blood, isolated PBMCs, or DNA extracted from either sample type. A note on this clone: What antigen it recognizes has not been identified. One base away there is no much larger clone; base qualities are not given.

TCRbeta CDR3 regions were amplified from genomic DNA using the immunoSEQ Assay, a bias-controlled multiplex PCR. On the study's bioinformatics: The number of nucleated cells in each sample was estimated by amplification of reference gene primers within the assay. To quantify the absolute abundance of each unique TCRbeta CDR3 rearrangement, sequence reads were collapsed and filtered. Productive Simpson clonality was computed per sample as the square root of Simpson's diversity index over productive rearrangements. The source is immuneACCESS, and TCRdb retained only in-frame sequences with V and J called. Part of the clones is not carried over; for the studies checked, unresolved V genes explain less than half of this, and the remainder is unexplained. V, J and clone size are those of that table, while D and trimming were read from the DNA. The sample has 20,000 to 30,000 clones on record, 75% to 85% of them singletons. The ten largest account for around 9.3% of the sample.

Study-wide conclusions, independent of this receptor: How much clinical and demographic metadata was included differed by source and by participant, and the metadata was provided uncurated.

Germline trimming amounts to 1 base on V and 6 bases on J, with 10 as the count of junction bases outside the gene matches. Counted from cysteine to phenylalanine, this CDR3 has 16 amino acids. The retained sequence is limited to the CDR3, 48 bases, with the frame set at the first base. The CDR1 and CDR2 encoded by the germline V gene are SGHTA and FQGTGA. The sequencing sample was made of peripheral blood. The chain uses TRBV7-3 and TRBJ2-7; a stretch of 9 junction bases matches TRBD1. The TCR comes from a human donor in a cohort sampled during active COVID-19. The nucleotides are TGTGCCAGCAGCTTAAGTACAGGGGGCATTAGGAGCGAGCAGTACTTC. Translated, it reads CASSLSTGGIRSEQYF.